The 11 T cell receptor beta chains listed next were all sequenced from one sample in a study of T cells in tumors after PD-1 blockade (dated by TCRdb to 2018 to 2020). The meaning of the sample's time point label: after anti-PD-1 therapy. The library was prepared using the immunoSEQ multiplex PCR assay. TCRdb provides this immuneACCESS table in a form limited to in-frame rearrangements. Some clones are lacking; in checked studies, under half of them reflect an unresolved V gene, and why the rest are absent is not known. Within this sample are some 24,000 clones, with nearly 85% of them counted one time only. The ten largest clonotypes hold 12% of the sample. Sequenced material: PBMCs, taken after anti-PD-1 treatment. These receptors were taken from a human donor with basal cell carcinoma.

The count of this clone is one. The CDR3 here is CASSVRSPDYRPEELFF. CDR3 coding DNA: TGTGCCAGCAGTGTACGATCTCCAGATTACCGGCCTGAGGAGCTGTTTTTT. This chain uses TRBV2 with TRBJ2-2; D is unclear. Germline CDR1 and CDR2: SNHLY and FYNNEI. The CDR3 spans 17 residues. Trimming took 4 bases from V and 10 from J, leaving 25 bases between them.

The chain combines TRBV5-5 with TRBJ2-5; D call uncertain. The germline V and J ends were trimmed by 2 bases and 2 bases, with 25 bases remaining between them. Per the germline V gene, CDR1 is SGHKS and CDR2 is YYEKEE (reference sequence). The CDR3 totals 19 residues. CDR3 sequence: CASSLFSLYRVTSQETQYF. The CDR3 DNA sequence: TGTGCCAGCAGCTTATTTTCACTCTATAGGGTCACCTCTCAAGAGACCCAGTACTTC.

The chain uses TRBV30 and TRBJ2-7; D tentatively fits TRBD1 or TRBD2 (6 bases each). Trimming took off 2 bases at V and 2 bases at J, with 13 bases between the two ends. This CDR3 region has 14 residues. The germline gives CDR1 GTSNPN, CDR2 SVGIG (reference sequence). DNA for the CDR3: TGTGCCTGGAGTCCGAATCGGGGGCCCTACGAGCAGTACTTC. Residues: CAWSPNRGPYEQYF.

V is TRBV9 and J is TRBJ2-2, with 7 bases identical to TRBD1. CDR3 length: 15 residues. Per germline, CDR1 SGDLS and CDR2 YYNGEE. V shed 10 bases, J shed 4 bases, and the junction held 13 bases outside the gene matches. CDR3 coding DNA: TGTGCCTCTACAGGGGCAGGGGTTGGCACCGGGGAGCTGTTTTTT. Amino acids: CASTGAGVGTGELFF.

The chain has TRBV5-1 and TRBJ2-4, with TRBD2 identical over 12 bases. Looked up from germline, CDR1 is SGHRS and CDR2 is YFSETQ. The ends lost 5 bases at V and 5 bases at J; junction bases unmatched: 5. The CDR3 sequence is 15 residues long. DNA of the CDR3: TGCGCCAGCAGGGAACTAGCGGGGGGCCAAAACATTCAGTACTTC. It specifies CASRELAGGQNIQYF.

V gene TRBV2 combines with J gene TRBJ2-5, with D possibly TRBD1 on 5 matching bases. CDR3 size: 14 residues. Germline lookup yields CDR1 SNHLY and CDR2 FYNNEI. Trimming shortened V by 0 bases and J by 4 bases, and 9 bases separated the two germline ends. Here the CDR3 DNA reads TGTGCCAGCAGTGAAGCCAGGGTAGGAGAGACCCAGTACTTC. It specifies CASSEARVGETQYF.

Only one count was recorded for this clone. This sequence joins TRBV30 and TRBJ2-7; D tentatively reads TRBD1 or TRBD2 (6 bases each). With 0 bases removed from V and 6 bases from J, the gap between germline ends came to 21 bases. Germline CDR1 and CDR2: GTSNPN and SVGIG (reference sequence). The length of the CDR3 is 16 residues. CDR3 residues: CAWSVMGGRTGLEQYF. The CDR3, as DNA: TGTGCCTGGAGTGTCATGGGGGGCCGAACCGGTCTCGAGCAGTACTTC.

This clone was detected a few times. This chain links TRBV6-5 with TRBJ2-5; 9 bases align to TRBD1. The CDR3 has 16 amino acids. Trimming removed 2 bases from V and 3 bases from J; junction bases left unmatched: 7. CDR1 and CDR2 from the germline V gene are MNHEY and SVGAGI. This CDR3 is CASSYPVGTGKETQYF. CDR3 DNA sequence: TGTGCCAGCAGTTACCCGGTCGGGACAGGGAAAGAGACCCAGTACTTC.

The CDR3 DNA reads as TGCGCCAGCAGCCCGACTGGGGGACAGGGGGCGCGCACTGAAGCTTTCTTT. Residues: CASSPTGGQGARTEAFF. The genes are TRBV4-1 and TRBJ1-1; TRBD1 aligns across 12 bases. The V and J ends lost 4 bases and 4 bases, in that order; junction bases with no gene match: 10. CDR1 MGHRA and CDR2 YSYEKL come from the germline V gene. This CDR3 contains 17 residues.

The V gene is TRBV7-3, the J gene TRBJ1-3, with no clear D. The V gene's germline CDR1 is SGHTA and CDR2 FQGTGA. Trimming stripped 5 bases from V and 0 bases from J, with 5 bases between. The length of the CDR3 is 13 residues. The CDR3 region has the DNA TGTGCCAGCAGCCCGGACTCTGGAAACACCATATATTTT. This encodes CASSPDSGNTIYF.

This chain joins TRBV2 and TRBJ2-5; no reliable D call. The germline CDR1 and CDR2 sequences are SNHLY and FYNNEI. CDR3 length: 14 amino acids. Trimming took off 3 bases at V and 1 base at J, with 9 bases between the two ends. In DNA, the CDR3 is TGTGCCAGCAGTGAGTTCGTACCCCAAGAGACCCAGTACTTC. This encodes CASSEFVPQETQYF. Filled out from reference TRBV2 and TRBJ2-5, the complete variable domain reads EPEVTQTPSHQVTQMGQEVILRCVPISNHLYFYWYRQILGQKVEFLVSFYNNEISEKSEIFDDQFSVERPDGSNFTLKIRSTKLEDSAMYFCASSEFVPQETQYFGPGTRLLVL.